This T cell receptor (beta chain) was profiled in a study of blood T cell repertoires in COVID-19. Original handling: Counts of nucleated cells, estimated from reference gene primer amplification, were obtained. The table came from immunoSEQ multiplex PCR; TCRdb's copy has only in-frame clones and leaves some out. V and J calls and clone size come straight from that table; D and trimming were deduced from the DNA. The data hold about 400,000 clones, with over 75% observed a single time. Trimming removed 0 bases at V and 8 bases at J, with 16 bases between. CDR1 and CDR2 (germline): MGHRA, YSYEKL. The CDR3 has 16 amino acids. In terms of age and location, participants ranged from about 18 to 90 years and lived in around 22 US areas. Participant-reported clinical history was the basis for cohort assignment.

This receptor was obtained from a young woman with acute COVID-19. The chain has TRBV4-1 and TRBJ1-4; D unresolved. The specimen sequenced was PBMCs or T cells enriched from blood (not recorded which). CDR3 sequence: CASSQEGRELREKLFF. CDR3 coding DNA: TGCGCCAGCAGCCAAGAGGGGAGGGAACTACGGGAAAAACTGTTTTTT.